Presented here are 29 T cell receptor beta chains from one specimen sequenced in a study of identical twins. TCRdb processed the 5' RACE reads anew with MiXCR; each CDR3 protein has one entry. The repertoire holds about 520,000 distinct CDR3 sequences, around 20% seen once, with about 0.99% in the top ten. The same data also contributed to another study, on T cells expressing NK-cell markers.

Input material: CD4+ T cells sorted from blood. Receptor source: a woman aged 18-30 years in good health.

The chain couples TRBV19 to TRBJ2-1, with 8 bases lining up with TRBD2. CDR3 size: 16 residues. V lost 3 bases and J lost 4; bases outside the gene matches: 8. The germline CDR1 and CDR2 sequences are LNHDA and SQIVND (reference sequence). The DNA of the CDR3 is TGTGCCAGTAGTATCCCCTTCGGGGGGGGATACAATGAGCAGTTCTTC. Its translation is CASSIPFGGGYNEQFF.

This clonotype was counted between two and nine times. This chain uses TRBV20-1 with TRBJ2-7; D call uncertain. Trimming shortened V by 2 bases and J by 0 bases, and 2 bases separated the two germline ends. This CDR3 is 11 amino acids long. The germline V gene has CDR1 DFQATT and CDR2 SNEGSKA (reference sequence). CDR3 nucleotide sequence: TGCAGTGCTAGAATCTCCTACGAGCAGTACTTC. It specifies CSARISYEQYF.

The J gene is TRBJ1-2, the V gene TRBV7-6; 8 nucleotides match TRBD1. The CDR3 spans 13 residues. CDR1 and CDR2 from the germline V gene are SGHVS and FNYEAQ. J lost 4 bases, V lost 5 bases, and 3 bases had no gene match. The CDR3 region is CASSDGQGYGYTF. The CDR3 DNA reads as TGTGCCAGCAGCGATGGACAGGGCTATGGCTACACCTTC.

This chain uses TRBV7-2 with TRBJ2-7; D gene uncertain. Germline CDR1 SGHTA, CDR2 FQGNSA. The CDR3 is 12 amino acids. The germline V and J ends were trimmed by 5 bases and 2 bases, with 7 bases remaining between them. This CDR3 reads CASSLKPYEQYF. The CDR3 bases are TGTGCCAGCAGCCTCAAGCCCTACGAGCAGTACTTC.

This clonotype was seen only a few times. CDR3 residues: CASSQDGHRVFNEQFF. In DNA form, the CDR3 reads TGCGCCAGCAGCCAAGATGGCCACAGGGTGTTCAATGAGCAGTTCTTC. The V call is TRBV4-3, the J call TRBJ2-1, with D perhaps matching TRBD1 (6 bases). The CDR3 covers 16 residues. V was clipped by 0 bases and J by 6 bases, with 15 bases between them. Germline V gene data show CDR1 as LGHNA and CDR2 as YSLEER.

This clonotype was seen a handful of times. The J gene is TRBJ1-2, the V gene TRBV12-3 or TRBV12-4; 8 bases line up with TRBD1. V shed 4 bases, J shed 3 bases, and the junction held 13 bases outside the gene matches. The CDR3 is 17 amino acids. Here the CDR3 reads CASSSLDRVGEDYGYTF. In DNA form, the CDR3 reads TGTGCCAGCAGTTCACTGGACAGGGTGGGGGAGGACTATGGCTACACCTTC.

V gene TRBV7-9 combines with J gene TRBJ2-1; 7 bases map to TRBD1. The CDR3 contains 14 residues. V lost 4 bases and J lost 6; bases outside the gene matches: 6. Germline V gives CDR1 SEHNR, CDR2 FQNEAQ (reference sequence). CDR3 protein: CASSSRQGSNEQFF. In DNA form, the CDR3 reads TGTGCCAGCAGCTCAAGACAGGGTAGCAATGAGCAGTTCTTC. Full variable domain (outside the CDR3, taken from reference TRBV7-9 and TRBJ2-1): DTGVSQNPRHKITKRGQNVTFRCDPISEHNRLYWYRQTLGQGPEFLTYFQNEAQLEKSRLLSDRFSAERPKGSFSTLEIQRTEQGDSAMYLCASSSRQGSNEQFFGPGTRLTVL.

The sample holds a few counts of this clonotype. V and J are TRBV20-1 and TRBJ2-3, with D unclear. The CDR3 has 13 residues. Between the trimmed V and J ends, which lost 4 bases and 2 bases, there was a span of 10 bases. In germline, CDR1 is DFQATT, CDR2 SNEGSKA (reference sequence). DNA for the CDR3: TGCAGTGCTACGGTCGGGCCCACAGATACGCAGTATTTT. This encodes CSATVGPTDTQYF.

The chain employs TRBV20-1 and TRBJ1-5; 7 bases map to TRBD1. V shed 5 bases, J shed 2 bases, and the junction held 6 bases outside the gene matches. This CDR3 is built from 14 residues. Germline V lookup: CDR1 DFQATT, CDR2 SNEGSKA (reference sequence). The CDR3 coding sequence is TGCAGTGCTCTGCTAGGGGGCGGCAATCAGCCCCAGCATTTT. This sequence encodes CSALLGGGNQPQHF.

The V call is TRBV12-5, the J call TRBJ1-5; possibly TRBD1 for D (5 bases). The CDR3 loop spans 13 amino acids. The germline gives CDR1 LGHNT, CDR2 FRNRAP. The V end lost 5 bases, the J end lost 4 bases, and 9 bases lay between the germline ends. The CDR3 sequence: CASGPQENQPQHF. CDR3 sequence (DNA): TGTGCTAGTGGTCCACAGGAGAATCAGCCCCAGCATTTT.

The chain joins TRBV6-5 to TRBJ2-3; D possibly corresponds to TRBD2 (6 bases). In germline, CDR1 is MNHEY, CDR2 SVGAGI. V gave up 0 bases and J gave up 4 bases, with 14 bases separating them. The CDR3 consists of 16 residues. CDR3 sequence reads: CASSYSTGEAPDTQYF. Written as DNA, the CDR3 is TGTGCCAGCAGTTACTCTACGGGGGAGGCACCAGATACGCAGTATTTT.

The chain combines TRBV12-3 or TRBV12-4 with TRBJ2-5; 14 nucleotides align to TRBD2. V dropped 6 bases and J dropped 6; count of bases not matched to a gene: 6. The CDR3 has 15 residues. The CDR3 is CASRRGTSGGKTQYF. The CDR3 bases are TGTGCCAGCAGACGAGGGACTAGCGGGGGTAAGACCCAGTACTTC.

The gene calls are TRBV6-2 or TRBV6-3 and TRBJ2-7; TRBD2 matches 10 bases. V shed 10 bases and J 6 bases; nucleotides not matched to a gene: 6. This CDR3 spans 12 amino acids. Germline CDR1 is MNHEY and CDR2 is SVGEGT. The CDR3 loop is CATTQREGEQYF. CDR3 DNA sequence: TGTGCCACGACGCAGCGGGAGGGCGAGCAGTACTTC.

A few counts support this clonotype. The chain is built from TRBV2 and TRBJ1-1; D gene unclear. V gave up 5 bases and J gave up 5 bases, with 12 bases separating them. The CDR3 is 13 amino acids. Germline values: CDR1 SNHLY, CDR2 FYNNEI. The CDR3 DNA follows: TGTGCCAGCAGTTCCGGGCCCACAACTGAAGCTTTCTTT. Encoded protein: CASSSGPTTEAFF.

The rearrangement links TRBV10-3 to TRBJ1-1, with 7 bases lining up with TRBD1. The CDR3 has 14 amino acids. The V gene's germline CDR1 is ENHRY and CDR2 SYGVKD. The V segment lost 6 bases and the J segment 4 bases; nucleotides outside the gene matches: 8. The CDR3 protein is CAIRATGIGTEAFF. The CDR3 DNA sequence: TGTGCCATCAGGGCGACAGGGATCGGCACTGAAGCTTTCTTT.

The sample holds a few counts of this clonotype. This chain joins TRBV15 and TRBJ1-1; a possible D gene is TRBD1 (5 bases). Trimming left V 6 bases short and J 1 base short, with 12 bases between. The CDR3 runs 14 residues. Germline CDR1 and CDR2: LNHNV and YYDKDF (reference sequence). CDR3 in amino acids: CATSVGVTNTEAFF. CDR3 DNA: TGTGCCACCAGTGTGGGGGTGACGAACACTGAAGCTTTCTTT.

CDR3 sequence reads: CASSISGVEEKLFF. DNA of the CDR3: TGTGCCAGTAGTATTTCGGGGGTAGAAGAAAAACTGTTTTTT. V and J are TRBV19 and TRBJ1-4; the D gene is possibly TRBD1 (5 bases). V lost 3 bases and J 8 bases, leaving 13 bases between the germline ends. Germline CDR1 LNHDA, CDR2 SQIVND (reference sequence). CDR3 length: 14 residues.

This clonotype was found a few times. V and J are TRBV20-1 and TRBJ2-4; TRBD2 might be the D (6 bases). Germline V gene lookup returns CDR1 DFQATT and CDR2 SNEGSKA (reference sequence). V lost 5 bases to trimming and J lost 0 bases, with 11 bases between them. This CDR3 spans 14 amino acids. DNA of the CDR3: TGCAGTGCTGGAGGGGATCTAGCCAAAAACATTCAGTACTTC. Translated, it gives CSAGGDLAKNIQYF.

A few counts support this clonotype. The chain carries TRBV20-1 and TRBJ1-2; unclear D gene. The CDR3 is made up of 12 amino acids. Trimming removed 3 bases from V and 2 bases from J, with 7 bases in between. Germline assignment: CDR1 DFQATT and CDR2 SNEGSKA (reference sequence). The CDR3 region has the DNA TGCAGTGCTAGCGGGCGGAACTATGGCTACACCTTC. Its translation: CSASGRNYGYTF.

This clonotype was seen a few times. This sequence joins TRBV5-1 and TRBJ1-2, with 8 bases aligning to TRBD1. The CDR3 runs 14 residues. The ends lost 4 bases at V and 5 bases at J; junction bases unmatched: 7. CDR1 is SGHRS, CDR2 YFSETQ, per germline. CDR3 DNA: TGCGCCAGCAGCCACGGACAGGGAGAGTATGGCTACACCTTC. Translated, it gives CASSHGQGEYGYTF. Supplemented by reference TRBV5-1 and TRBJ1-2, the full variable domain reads KAGVTQTPRYLIKTRGQQVTLSCSPISGHRSVSWYQQTPGQGLQFLFEYFSETQRNKGNFPGRFSGRQFSNSRSEMNVSTLELGDSALYLCASSHGQGEYGYTFGSGTRLTVV.

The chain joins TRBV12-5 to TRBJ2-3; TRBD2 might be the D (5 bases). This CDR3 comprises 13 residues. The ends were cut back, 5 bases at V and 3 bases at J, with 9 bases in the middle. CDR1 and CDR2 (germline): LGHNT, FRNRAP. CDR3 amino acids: CASGPSGTDTQYF. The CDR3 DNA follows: TGTGCTAGTGGTCCTTCGGGGACAGATACGCAGTATTTT.

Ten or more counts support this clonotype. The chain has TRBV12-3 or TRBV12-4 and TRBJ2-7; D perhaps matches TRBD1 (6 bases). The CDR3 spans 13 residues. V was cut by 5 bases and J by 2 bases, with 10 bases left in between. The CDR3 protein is CASSPGTPYEQYF. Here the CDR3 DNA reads TGTGCCAGCAGTCCCGGGACACCCTACGAGCAGTACTTC.

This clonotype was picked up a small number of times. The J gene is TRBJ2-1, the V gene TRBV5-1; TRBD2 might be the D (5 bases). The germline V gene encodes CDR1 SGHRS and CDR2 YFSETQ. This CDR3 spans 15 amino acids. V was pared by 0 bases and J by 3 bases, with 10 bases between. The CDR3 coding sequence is TGCGCCAGCAGCTTGGATGGGAGAGTCTACAATGAGCAGTTCTTC. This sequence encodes CASSLDGRVYNEQFF.

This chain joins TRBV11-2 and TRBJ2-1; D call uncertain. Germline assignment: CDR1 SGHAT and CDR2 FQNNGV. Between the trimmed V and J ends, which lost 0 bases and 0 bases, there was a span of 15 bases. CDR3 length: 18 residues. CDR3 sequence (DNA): TGTGCCAGCAGCTTAGATAGCCTTCGATTTGGCTCCTACAATGAGCAGTTCTTC. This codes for CASSLDSLRFGSYNEQFF.

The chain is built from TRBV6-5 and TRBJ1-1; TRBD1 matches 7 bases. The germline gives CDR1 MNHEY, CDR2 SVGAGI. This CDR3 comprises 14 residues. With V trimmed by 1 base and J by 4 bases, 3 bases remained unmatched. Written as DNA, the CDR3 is TGTGCCAGCAGTTACTTGACAGGGATCACTGAAGCTTTCTTT. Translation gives CASSYLTGITEAFF.

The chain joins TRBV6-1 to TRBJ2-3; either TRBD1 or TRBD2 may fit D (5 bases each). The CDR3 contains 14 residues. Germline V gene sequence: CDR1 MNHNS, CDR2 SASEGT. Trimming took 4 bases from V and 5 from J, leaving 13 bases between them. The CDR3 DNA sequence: TGTGCCAGCAGTGCCCAGTCGGGGCAAGATACGCAGTATTTT. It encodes CASSAQSGQDTQYF.

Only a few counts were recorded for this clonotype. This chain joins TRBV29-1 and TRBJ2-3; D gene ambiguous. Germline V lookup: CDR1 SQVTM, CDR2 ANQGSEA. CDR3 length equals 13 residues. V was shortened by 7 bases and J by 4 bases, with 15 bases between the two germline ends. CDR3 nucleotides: TGCAGCGGTGGGGTTATTCCCCCAGATACGCAGTATTTT. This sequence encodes CSGGVIPPDTQYF.

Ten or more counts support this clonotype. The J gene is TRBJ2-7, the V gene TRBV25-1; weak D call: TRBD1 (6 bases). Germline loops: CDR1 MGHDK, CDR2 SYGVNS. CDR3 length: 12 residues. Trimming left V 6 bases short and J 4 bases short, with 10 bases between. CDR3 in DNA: TGTGCCAGCAGCTTCACAGGGTACGAGCAGTACTTC. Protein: CASSFTGYEQYF.

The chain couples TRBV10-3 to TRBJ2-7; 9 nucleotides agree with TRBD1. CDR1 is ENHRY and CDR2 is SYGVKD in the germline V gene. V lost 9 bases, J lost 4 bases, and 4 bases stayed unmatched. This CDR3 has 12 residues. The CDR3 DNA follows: TGTGCCATTAGGGACAGGGTGTACGAGCAGTACTTC. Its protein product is CAIRDRVYEQYF.